Detailed here is one T cell receptor beta chain. This clone is medium-sized (0.01 to 0.1%) in terms of sample share. Its specific antigen is unknown. No clone much larger than this one lies a single base away; base qualities are absent. TCRbeta CDR3 regions were amplified from genomic DNA using the immunoSEQ Assay, a bias-controlled multiplex PCR. The study's processing was this. Within the assay, amplification of reference gene primers was used to estimate how many nucleated cells each sample contained. To quantify the absolute abundance of each unique TCRbeta CDR3 rearrangement, sequence reads were collapsed and filtered. For each sample, productive Simpson clonality was calculated by taking the square root of Simpson's diversity index across productive rearrangements. TCRdb limited this immuneACCESS table to in-frame rearrangements with V and J called. A share of clones is missing; checked studies link under half to unresolved V genes, and the rest is unexplained. For V, J and clone size, that table is used; D and trimming come from the DNA. The sample profile shows almost 250,000 clones; roughly 86% of them were found once. The biggest ten clones account for under 2% of the sample.

Another Seattle source contributed samples from volunteer blood donors who had recovered from COVID-19. Collaborating institutions collected whole blood in K2EDTA tubes following their own protocols. Collaborator samples were shipped for TCRbeta analysis as frozen whole blood, isolated PBMCs, or DNA extracted from either sample type. This sample was included in a study of blood T cell repertoires in COVID-19 (dated by TCRdb to about 2020). With respect to the entire study: The collaborator samples originated in the United States, Italy and Spain and spanned the acute and convalescent phases of COVID-19. A de-identified subject ID, COVID-19 status, age in years and sex were almost always included in the sample metadata. Where available, HLA class I and class II types were obtained from metadata supplied by the sample provider rather than from assay-based typing. The dataset comprised deeply sampled blood TCRbeta repertoires from subjects exposed to, actively infected with, or recovered from COVID-19. The prospective study material was composed of cDNA or gDNA derived from T cells, B-cell-depleted T cells, or PBMCs. The repertoires were made available in a free public database intended to serve as a resource for research on the immune response to SARS-CoV-2. The samples were drawn from two sources: the first 160 participants of the ongoing ImmuneRACE study, and fewer than 1,500 subjects contributed by 6 global collaborators.

According to the germline V gene, CDR1 reads SGHTA and CDR2 reads FQGNSA. The CDR3 goes from the cysteine to the phenylalanine over 14 residues. The only DNA kept is the CDR3, 42 bases in frame from the first base. Trimming leaves V shorter by 6 bases and J shorter by 3 bases, with the junction holding 7 bases beyond the gene matches. Broader findings and caveats from the paper: The amount of clinical and demographic metadata varied by source and participant and was provided uncurated.

The chain links TRBV7-2 with TRBJ2-5; 7 of the junction bases match TRBD2. Sequencing was done on a sample of peripheral blood. The TCR was taken from an older woman who had recovered from COVID-19. The CDR3 has the sequence CASSLTGTKETQYF. DNA sequence: TGTGCCAGCAGTTTAACCGGGACTAAAGAGACCCAGTACTTC.